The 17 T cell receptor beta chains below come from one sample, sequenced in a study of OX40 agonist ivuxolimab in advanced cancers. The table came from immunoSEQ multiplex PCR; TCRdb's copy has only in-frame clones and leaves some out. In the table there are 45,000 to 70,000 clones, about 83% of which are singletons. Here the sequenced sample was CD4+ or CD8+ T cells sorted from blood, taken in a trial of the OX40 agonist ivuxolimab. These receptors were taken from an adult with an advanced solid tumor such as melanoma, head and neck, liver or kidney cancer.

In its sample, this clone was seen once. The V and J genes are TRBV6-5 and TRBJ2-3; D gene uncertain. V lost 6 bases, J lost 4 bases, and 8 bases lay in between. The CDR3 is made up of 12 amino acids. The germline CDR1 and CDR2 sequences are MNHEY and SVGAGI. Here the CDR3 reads CASSRLPDTQYF. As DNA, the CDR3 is TGTGCCAGCAGCCGACTCCCAGATACGCAGTATTTT.

The CDR3, as DNA: TGTGCCAGCAGCCCGCGACCGGGACAGGGCGGTGGCTACACCTTC. It is translated as CASSPRPGQGGGYTF. The chain recombines TRBV11-1 with TRBJ1-2, with 9 nucleotides matching TRBD1. The CDR3 contains 15 residues. With V trimmed by 5 bases and J by 7 bases, 11 bases remained unmatched. Germline V gene data show CDR1 as SGHAT and CDR2 as FQDESV (reference sequence). The full variable domain, rest sourced from reference TRBV11-1 and TRBJ1-2, is EAEVAQSPRYKITEKSQAVAFWCDPISGHATLYWYRQILGQGPELLVQFQDESVVDDSQLPKDRFSAERLKGVDSTLKIQPAELGDSAMYLCASSPRPGQGGGYTFGSGTRLTVV.

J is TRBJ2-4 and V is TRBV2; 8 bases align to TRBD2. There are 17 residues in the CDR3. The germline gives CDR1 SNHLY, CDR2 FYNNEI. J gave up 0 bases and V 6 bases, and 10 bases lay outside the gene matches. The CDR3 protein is CASSAGRASIAKNIQYF. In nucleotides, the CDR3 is TGTGCCAGCAGCGCCGGGAGGGCTTCTATAGCCAAAAACATTCAGTACTTC.

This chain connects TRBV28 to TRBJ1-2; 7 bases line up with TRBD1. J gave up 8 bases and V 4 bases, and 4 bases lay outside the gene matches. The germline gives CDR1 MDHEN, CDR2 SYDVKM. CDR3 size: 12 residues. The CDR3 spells CASSSNRGGYTF. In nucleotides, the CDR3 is TGTGCCAGCAGTTCAAACAGGGGAGGCTACACCTTC.

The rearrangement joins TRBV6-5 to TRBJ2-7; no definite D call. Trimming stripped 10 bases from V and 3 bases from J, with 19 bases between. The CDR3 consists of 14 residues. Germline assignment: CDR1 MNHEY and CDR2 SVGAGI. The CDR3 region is CATRRTASHYEQYF. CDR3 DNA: TGTGCCACCCGAAGGACGGCTTCCCACTACGAGCAGTACTTC.

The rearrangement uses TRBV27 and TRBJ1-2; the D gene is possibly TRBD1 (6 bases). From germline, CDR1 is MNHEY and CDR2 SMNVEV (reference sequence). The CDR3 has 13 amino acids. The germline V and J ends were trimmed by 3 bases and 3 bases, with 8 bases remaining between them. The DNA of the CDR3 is TGTGCCAGCAGTTTTAGGACAGACTATGGCTACACCTTC. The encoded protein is CASSFRTDYGYTF.

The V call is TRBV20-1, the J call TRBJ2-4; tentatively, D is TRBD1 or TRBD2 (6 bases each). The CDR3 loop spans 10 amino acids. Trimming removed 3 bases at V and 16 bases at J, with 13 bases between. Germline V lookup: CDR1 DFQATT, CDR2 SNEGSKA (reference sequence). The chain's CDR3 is CSASLKGGYF. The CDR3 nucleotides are TGCAGTGCTAGTCTTAAGGGGGGATACTTC.

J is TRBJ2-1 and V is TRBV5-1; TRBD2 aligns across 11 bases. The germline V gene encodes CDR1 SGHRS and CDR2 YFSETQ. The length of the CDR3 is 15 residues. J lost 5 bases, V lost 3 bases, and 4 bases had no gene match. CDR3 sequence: CASSSTSGGHNEQFF. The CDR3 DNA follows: TGCGCCAGCAGCTCTACTAGCGGGGGCCACAATGAGCAGTTCTTC.

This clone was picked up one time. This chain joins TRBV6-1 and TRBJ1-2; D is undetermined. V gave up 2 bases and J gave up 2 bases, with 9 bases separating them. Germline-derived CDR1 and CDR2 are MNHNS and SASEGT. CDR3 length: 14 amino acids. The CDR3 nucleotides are TGTGCCAGCAGTGAACGAGGGCTCAACTATGGCTACACCTTC. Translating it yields CASSERGLNYGYTF.

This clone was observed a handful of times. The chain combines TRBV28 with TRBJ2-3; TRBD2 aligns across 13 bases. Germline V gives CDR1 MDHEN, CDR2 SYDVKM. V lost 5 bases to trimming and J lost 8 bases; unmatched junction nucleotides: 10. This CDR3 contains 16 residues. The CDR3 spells CASSETSGRASGTQYF. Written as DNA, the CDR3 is TGTGCCAGCAGTGAAACTAGCGGGAGGGCCTCGGGTACGCAGTATTTT.

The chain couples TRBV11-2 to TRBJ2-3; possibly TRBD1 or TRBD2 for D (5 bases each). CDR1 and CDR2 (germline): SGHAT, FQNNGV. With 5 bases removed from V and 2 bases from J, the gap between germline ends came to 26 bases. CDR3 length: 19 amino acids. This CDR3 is CASSPRGQGRRQDTDTQYF. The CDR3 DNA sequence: TGTGCCAGCAGCCCCAGAGGGCAGGGACGGAGGCAAGACACAGATACGCAGTATTTT.

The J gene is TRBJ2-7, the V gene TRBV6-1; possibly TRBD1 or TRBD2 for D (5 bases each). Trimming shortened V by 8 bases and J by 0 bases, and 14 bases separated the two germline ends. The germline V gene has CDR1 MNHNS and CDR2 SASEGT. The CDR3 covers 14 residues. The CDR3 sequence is CASLRGRSSYEQYF. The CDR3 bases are TGTGCCAGCCTCCGGGGCAGGAGCTCCTACGAGCAGTACTTC.

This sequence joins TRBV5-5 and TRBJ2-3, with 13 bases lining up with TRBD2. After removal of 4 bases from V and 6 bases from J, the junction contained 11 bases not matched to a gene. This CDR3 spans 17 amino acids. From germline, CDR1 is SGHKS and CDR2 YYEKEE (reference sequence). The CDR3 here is CASSAGRTSGRADTQYF. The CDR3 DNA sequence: TGTGCCAGCAGCGCCGGAAGGACTAGCGGGAGAGCTGATACGCAGTATTTT. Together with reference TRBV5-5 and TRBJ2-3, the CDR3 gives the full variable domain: DAGVTQSPTHLIKTRGQQVTLRCSPISGHKSVSWYQQVLGQGPQFIFQYYEKEERGRGNFPDRFSARQFPNYSSELNVNALLLGDSALYLCASSAGRTSGRADTQYFGPGTRLTVL.

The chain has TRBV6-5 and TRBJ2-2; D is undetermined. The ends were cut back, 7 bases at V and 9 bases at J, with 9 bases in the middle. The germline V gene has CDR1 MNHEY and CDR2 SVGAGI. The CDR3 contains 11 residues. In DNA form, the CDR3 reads TGTGCCAGCACGGAACGGAGGGAGCTGTTTTTT. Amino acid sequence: CASTERRELFF.

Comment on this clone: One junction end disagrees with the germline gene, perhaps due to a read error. CDR3 in DNA: TGTGCCAGCAGCTTAAATCGGTTGGGACAGGGGGCTGAGGCTTTCTTT. Its translation is CASSLNRLGQGAEAFF. This chain links TRBV7-3 with TRBJ1-1; 12 positions agree with TRBD1. Germline V gene sequence: CDR1 SGHTA, CDR2 FQGTGA. The CDR3 runs to 16 residues.

This CDR3 reads CASSARTGRGYTF. The DNA for the CDR3 is TGTGCCAGCAGCGCACGGACAGGGAGAGGCTACACCTTC. The chain carries TRBV7-3 and TRBJ1-2, with TRBD1 identical over 8 bases. This CDR3 is built from 13 residues. J was trimmed by 8 bases and V by 5 bases; bases with no gene match: 7. Germline CDR1 and CDR2: SGHTA and FQGTGA. The variable domain in full, with the rest retrieved from reference TRBV7-3 and TRBJ1-2, is GAGVSQTPSNKVTEKGKYVELRCDPISGHTALYWYRQSLGQGPEFLIYFQGTGAADDSGLPNDRFFAVRPEGSVSTLKIQRTERGDSAVYLCASSARTGRGYTFGSGTRLTVV.

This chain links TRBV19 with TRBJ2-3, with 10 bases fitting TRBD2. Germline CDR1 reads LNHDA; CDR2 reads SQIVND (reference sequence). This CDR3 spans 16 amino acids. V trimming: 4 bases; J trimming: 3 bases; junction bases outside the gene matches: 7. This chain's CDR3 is CASSKSSGSVTDTQYF. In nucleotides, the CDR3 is TGTGCCAGTAGTAAATCTAGCGGGAGTGTAACAGATACGCAGTATTTT.